This T cell receptor (beta chain) was retrieved from a study of blood T cell repertoires in COVID-19. Study context: Samples taken during acute and convalescent COVID-19 were collected in the United States, Italy and Spain.

About this clone itself: At one of its ends the junction is not consistent with the germline gene, which may arise from a read error.

Looked up from germline, CDR1 is LGHDT and CDR2 is YNNKEL (reference sequence). This CDR3 is built from 12 residues. How the authors handled the data: Reference gene primer amplification gave nucleated cell count estimates. Here immunoSEQ multiplex PCR was the method, and the copy in TCRdb shows in-frame clones only, minus some. V, J and clone size were drawn from that table, and D and trimming were deduced from the DNA. The table records more than 250,000 clones, 70% to 90% of them present only once. The rearrangement joins TRBV3-1 (or the pseudogene TRBV3-2) to TRBJ2-7, with D perhaps matching TRBD2 (6 bases). The clonotype was recovered from a man aged 60-69 years who had recovered from COVID-19. The source material was peripheral blood. DNA for the CDR3: TGTGCCAGCAGCCAAGATCGGCGGGACCCAGTCTTC. The encoded protein is CASSQDRRDPVF.